Sequencing of this T cell receptor beta chain was carried out in a study of human T cells and chemical hapten exposure. Time point given: patch test 1, 2 weeks after DPC sensitization. Stated treatment: therapeutic diphenylcyclopropenone sensitization with weekly scalp DPC. TCRdb used MiXCR to reprocess the RACE reads, holding one entry per CDR3 protein. The table records some 180,000 distinct CDR3 sequences, around 22% of them present only once. V dropped 0 bases and J dropped 9 bases, with 19 bases sitting between them. Per the germline V gene, CDR1 is SGHRS and CDR2 is YFSETQ. The CDR3 extends over 17 amino acids.

V gene TRBV5-1 combines with J gene TRBJ1-6, with D maybe TRBD1 (6 bases). The TCR was taken from a woman in her forties or fifties with alopecia areata. Some clones in this sample may be carry-over from other donors' samples. This sample comprised whole blood, obtained in connection with sensitization to the hapten diphenylcyclopropenone (DPC). CDR3 residues: CASSLAPSGAGSSPLHF. In DNA, the CDR3 is TGCGCCAGCAGCTTGGCCCCTTCAGGGGCTGGCAGTTCACCCCTCCACTTT.